This TCR beta chain is from a study of blood T cells in healthy people across ages. With regard to this clonotype: One end of the junction is discordant with germline, which a read error may explain.

A J-beta primer mix and a sample-barcoded 5' primer were used in a second PCR of about 7 to 11 cycles. TCRdb used MiXCR to reprocess the 5' RACE reads, holding one entry per CDR3 protein. The data hold hundreds of thousands of distinct CDR3 sequences, with around 45% observed a single time. The germline gives CDR1 LGHNA, CDR2 YSLEER. The CDR3 totals 17 residues. Samples had at least 7 million PBMCs isolated from them. Sequenced input: blood. The clonotype comes from a man in his 60s in good health. The V and J genes are TRBV4-3 and TRBJ2-5, with a tentative D call TRBD1 (5 bases). CDR3 region: CVSSHSLRGTVGETQYF. The CDR3 DNA is TGCGTCAGCAGCCATAGTCTAAGGGGAACAGTGGGCGAGACCCAGTACTTC.